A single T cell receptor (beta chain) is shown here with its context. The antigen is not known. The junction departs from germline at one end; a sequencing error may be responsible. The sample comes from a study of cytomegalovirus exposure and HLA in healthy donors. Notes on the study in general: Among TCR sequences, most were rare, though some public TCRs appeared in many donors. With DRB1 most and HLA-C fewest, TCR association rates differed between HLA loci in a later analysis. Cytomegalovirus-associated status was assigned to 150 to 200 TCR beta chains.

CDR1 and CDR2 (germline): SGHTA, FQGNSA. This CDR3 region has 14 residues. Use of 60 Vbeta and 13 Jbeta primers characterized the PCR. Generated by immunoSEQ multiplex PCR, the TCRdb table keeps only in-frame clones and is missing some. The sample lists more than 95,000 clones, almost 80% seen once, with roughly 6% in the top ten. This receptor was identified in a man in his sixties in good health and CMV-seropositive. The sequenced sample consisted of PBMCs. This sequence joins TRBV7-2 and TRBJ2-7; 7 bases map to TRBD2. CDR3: CASSLDWIAGRRDF. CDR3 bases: TGTGCCAGCAGCTTAGATTGGATAGCGGGTAGAAGAGACTTC.